The sequence of this T cell receptor beta chain was determined in a study of blood T cell repertoires in COVID-19. As for the study in general: Acute-phase and convalescent COVID-19 samples originated in the United States, Italy and Spain.

The CDR3 length is 18 residues. Germline V CDR1 and CDR2: LNHNV, YYDKDF (reference sequence). V lost 0 bases, J lost 3 bases, and 14 bases stayed unmatched. TCRdb's copy holds only in-frame clones and misses some; the assay was immunoSEQ multiplex PCR. Of 250,000 to 350,000 clones in the sample, 90% were seen once. Specimen: PBMCs or T cells enriched from blood (not recorded which). This sequence joins TRBV15 and TRBJ2-7, with 7 bases aligning to TRBD2. This receptor was identified in a woman under 40 who had recovered from COVID-19. CDR3 bases: TGTGCCACCAGCAGAGATAGTCAGAGAGGACTAGGAGTCTACGAGCAGTACTTC. This encodes CATSRDSQRGLGVYEQYF. Complete variable domain (other parts from reference TRBV15 and TRBJ2-7): DAMVIQNPRYQVTQFGKPVTLSCSQTLNHNVMYWYQQKSSQAPKLLFHYYDKDFNNEADTPDNFQSRRPNTSFCFLDIRSPGLGDTAMYLCATSRDSQRGLGVYEQYFGPGTRLTVT.